What follows are 19 T cell receptor beta chains derived from one specimen sequenced in a study of control samples from healthy donors and cancer patients. The repertoire was sequenced with immunoSEQ multiplex PCR; TCRdb's copy has only in-frame clones and lacks some. The table has 150,000 to 200,000 clones, 95% to 96% seen once. Sequenced input: blood. The origin of the receptors is a woman in her thirties in good health.

The V call is TRBV9, the J call TRBJ1-4, with TRBD1 as a possible D gene (6 bases). Per germline, CDR1 SGDLS and CDR2 YYNGEE. The CDR3 runs 14 residues. V was shortened by 6 bases and J by 4 bases, with 13 bases between the two germline ends. The CDR3 DNA follows: TGTGCCAGCAACAGGGACTCCTTTAATGAAAAACTGTTTTTT. Translating it yields CASNRDSFNEKLFF.

The chain joins TRBV2 to TRBJ2-3; D gene ambiguous. V was cut by 1 base and J by 7 bases, with 6 bases left in between. The germline CDR1 and CDR2 sequences are SNHLY and FYNNEI. CDR3 size: 12 residues. As DNA, the CDR3 is TGTGCCAGCAGTGAAGGTGTTTATACGCAGTATTTT. Its protein product is CASSEGVYTQYF. The full variable domain, its missing parts supplied by reference TRBV2 and TRBJ2-3, is EPEVTQTPSHQVTQMGQEVILRCVPISNHLYFYWYRQILGQKVEFLVSFYNNEISEKSEIFDDQFSVERPDGSNFTLKIRSTKLEDSAMYFCASSEGVYTQYFGPGTRLTVL.

This clone occurred once. The rearrangement joins TRBV4-1 to TRBJ1-6; 9 positions match TRBD1. Germline V lookup: CDR1 MGHRA, CDR2 YSYEKL. Trimming took 4 bases from V and 7 from J; bases not matched to a gene: 5. The CDR3 spans 15 residues. The CDR3 sequence: CASSLQTGGNSPLHF. The CDR3, as DNA: TGCGCCAGCAGCCTGCAGACAGGGGGGAATTCACCCCTCCACTTT.

The chain joins TRBV28 to TRBJ2-3; 10 bases fit TRBD2. V lost 3 bases, J lost 4 bases, and 10 bases stayed unmatched. The germline V gene has CDR1 MDHEN and CDR2 SYDVKM. The CDR3 contains 17 residues. The chain's CDR3 is CASSLKLAGVDPDTQYF. In nucleotides, the CDR3 is TGTGCCAGCAGTTTGAAGCTAGCGGGAGTGGATCCAGATACGCAGTATTTT.

The chain has TRBV30 and TRBJ1-1; no definite D call. The CDR3 has 13 amino acids. The germline CDR1 and CDR2 sequences are GTSNPN and SVGIG (reference sequence). CDR3 amino acids: CAGSPRLNTEAFF. DNA of the CDR3: TGTGCTGGATCCCCCAGGTTGAACACTGAAGCTTTCTTT.

The chain couples TRBV5-4 to TRBJ2-7, with D unresolved. CDR3 length: 13 residues. Germline V CDR1 and CDR2: SGHNT, YYREEE (reference sequence). V was pared by 3 bases and J by 4 bases, with 11 bases between. The DNA of the CDR3 is TGTGCCAGCAGCTATGACACGACGTACGAGCAGTACTTC. Translated: CASSYDTTYEQYF.

This chain connects TRBV5-1 to TRBJ2-6; either TRBD1 or TRBD2 may fit D (5 bases each). The ends were cut back, 4 bases at V and 2 bases at J, with 10 bases in the middle. This CDR3 spans 15 amino acids. The germline gives CDR1 SGHRS, CDR2 YFSETQ. The CDR3 protein is CASSPRGAGANVLTF. For the CDR3, the DNA is TGCGCCAGCAGCCCCAGAGGGGCTGGGGCCAACGTCCTGACTTTC.

To note about this clone: The junction departs from the called germline gene at one end, perhaps through a read error. This chain connects TRBV30 to TRBJ1-5, with a possible D match to TRBD1 (6 bases). The CDR3 consists of 13 residues. The germline CDR1 and CDR2 sequences are GTSNPN and SVGIG (reference sequence). The DNA of the CDR3 is TGTGCCTGGCAGGCGGGCTTGGGGGCCGTCGTGATGTTT. This sequence encodes CAWQAGLGAVVMF.

The CDR3 is CASSLDRNTEAFF. DNA of the CDR3: TGTGCCAGCTCACTCGACAGGAACACTGAAGCTTTCTTT. The chain employs TRBV18 and TRBJ1-1; TRBD1 is a possible D gene (5 bases). Trimming shortened V by 4 bases and J by 1 base, and 7 bases separated the two germline ends. Germline V gene lookup returns CDR1 KGHSH and CDR2 LQKENI. This CDR3 comprises 13 residues. Full variable domain (rest looked up from reference TRBV18 and TRBJ1-1): NAGVMQNPRHLVRRRGQEARLRCSPMKGHSHVYWYRQLPEEGLKFMVYLQKENIIDESGMPKERFSAEFPKEGPSILRIQQVVRGDSAAYFCASSLDRNTEAFFGQGTRLTVV.

The chain couples TRBV11-2 to TRBJ1-6; 9 nucleotides align to TRBD1. The trim removed 0 bases at V and 8 bases at J, leaving 2 bases unmatched. This CDR3 has 15 residues. The V gene's germline CDR1 is SGHAT and CDR2 FQNNGV. CDR3 residues: CASSLDGTGYSPLHF. In nucleotides, the CDR3 is TGTGCCAGCAGCTTAGACGGGACAGGGTATTCACCCCTCCACTTT.

The chain recombines TRBV27 with TRBJ1-6; D possibly corresponds to TRBD1 (5 bases). The CDR3 has 14 amino acids. Germline CDR1 and CDR2: MNHEY and SMNVEV (reference sequence). The V gene lost 3 bases and the J gene lost 7 bases, with 10 bases spanning the gap. CDR3 nucleotide sequence: TGTGCCAGCAGTTTTTGGCAGGGAAATTCACCCCTCCACTTT. Its translation is CASSFWQGNSPLHF.

The chain joins TRBV5-1 to TRBJ2-1, with TRBD1 matching 10 bases. The germline CDR1 and CDR2 sequences are SGHRS and YFSETQ. CDR3 length: 15 amino acids. J lost 3 bases, V lost 2 bases, and 2 bases had no gene match. CDR3 DNA sequence: TGCGCCAGCAGCTTAAGGACAGGGGGCTACAATGAGCAGTTCTTC. Translated: CASSLRTGGYNEQFF.

CDR3 residues: CASSFVGSANEKLFF. CDR3 coding DNA: TGTGCCAGCAGTTTTGTAGGGTCGGCTAATGAAAAACTGTTTTTT. The chain links TRBV28 to TRBJ1-4; unclear D gene. The CDR3 loop spans 15 amino acids. Germline assignment: CDR1 MDHEN and CDR2 SYDVKM. Trimming removed 3 bases from V and 3 bases from J, with 11 bases in between.

CDR3 protein: CATSDPGSGGAQFF. In DNA form, the CDR3 reads TGTGCCACCAGTGACCCTGGGAGTGGTGGTGCGCAGTTCTTC. The chain is built from TRBV24-1 and TRBJ2-1; TRBD2 is a possible D gene (5 bases). CDR3 size: 14 residues. V shed 4 bases and J shed 12 bases, with 18 bases lying between them. Germline V CDR1 and CDR2: KGHDR, SFDVKD.

The rearrangement links TRBV28 to TRBJ1-4, with 12 bases identical to TRBD1. Germline CDR1 MDHEN, CDR2 SYDVKM. The CDR3 runs 13 residues. J gave up 8 bases and V 10 bases, and 5 bases lay outside the gene matches. The CDR3 is CATRDRGREKLFF. CDR3 nucleotides: TGTGCCACGCGGGACAGGGGGCGGGAAAAACTGTTTTTT.

The rearrangement links TRBV14 to TRBJ2-3; 8 bases map to TRBD2. Germline V gene data show CDR1 as SGHDN and CDR2 as FVKESK. This CDR3 contains 16 residues. V trimming: 4 bases; J trimming: 3 bases; junction bases outside the gene matches: 9. The CDR3 sequence: CASSRRRAGETDTQYF. The DNA of the CDR3 is TGTGCCAGCAGCCGCCGGAGAGCGGGAGAAACAGATACGCAGTATTTT. Together with reference TRBV14 and TRBJ2-3, the CDR3 gives the full variable domain: EAGVTQFPSHSVIEKGQTVTLRCDPISGHDNLYWYRRVMGKEIKFLLHFVKESKQDESGMPNNRFLAERTGGTYSTLKVQPAELEDSGVYFCASSRRRAGETDTQYFGPGTRLTVL.

This clone was counted only a few times. The chain joins TRBV7-9 to TRBJ2-5, with TRBD1 matching over 12 bases. CDR3 length: 16 amino acids. The germline V gene has CDR1 SEHNR and CDR2 FQNEAQ (reference sequence). Trimming cost V 1 base and J 4 bases; bases outside gene matches: 4. CDR3 in DNA: TGTGCCAGCAGCTTAGGGGGACAGGGGGCTGGAGAGACCCAGTACTTC. Protein sequence: CASSLGGQGAGETQYF.

The chain joins TRBV18 to TRBJ1-4; D is undetermined. The CDR3 totals 14 residues. Per germline, CDR1 KGHSH and CDR2 LQKENI. V lost 1 base and J lost 2, with 5 bases in between. CDR3 in amino acids: CASSPQNTNEKLFF. As DNA, the CDR3 is TGTGCCAGCTCACCACAGAACACTAATGAAAAACTGTTTTTT.

The gene calls are TRBV3-1 (or the pseudogene TRBV3-2) and TRBJ1-2; the match to TRBD1 covers 8 bases. CDR3 length: 14 residues. From germline, CDR1 is LGHDT and CDR2 YNNKEL (reference sequence). With 1 base clipped from V and 3 bases from J, the junction kept 1 base outside the gene matches. The CDR3, as DNA: TGTGCCAGCAGCCAAGTGACAGGGGACTATGGCTACACCTTC. This sequence encodes CASSQVTGDYGYTF.